Listed below are T cell receptor beta chains from one sample, sequenced in a study of PD-1 blockade in classical Hodgkin lymphoma. Sequenced by immunoSEQ multiplex PCR; TCRdb stores in-frame clones only, minus some. The sample lists tens of thousands of clones, roughly 80% occurring once. Material: peripheral blood mononuclear cells (PBMCs), obtained before the fourth cycle of nivolumab. These receptors came from a human donor with classical Hodgkin lymphoma. The conserved cysteine and the conserved F or W are not part of the CDR3 here. Clone size is stated in some rows and not others, as once, few, many or a class when expanded.

v_call clone_size cdr3_aa
TRBV27 - ASSLWGSGRSGELF
TRBV5-1 - ASSLAEANYGYT
TRBV7-6 - ASSLRTEAF
TRBV28 - ASSGFRGADTQY
TRBV6-5 many ASRPGTAPGELF
TRBV28 - ASSPGGGNQPQH
TRBV4-1 - ASSPLRGKPLYNEQF
TRBV6-5 - ASSTTGIGEQY
TRBV11-3 few ASSLVGSSYEQY
TRBV15 - ATSRDILSSYNEQF
TRBV29-1 few SVEVLGTNSYEQY
TRBV16 - ASSLTTDGLNEQF
TRBV6-5 - ASSLRNGNQPQH
TRBV11-2 - ASSLGLAGPPTGELF
TRBV7-8 once ASSLWSGRNTGELF
TRBV7-8 - ASSLALSHGYT
TRBV10-3 - AISEGGEAYEQY
TRBV10-1 - ASSLDSTSREQY
TRBV10-3 - AISEGRTNQPQH
TRBV28 - ASTVLASQGSDYGYT
TRBV28 - ASSLWGQARGGYT
TRBV5-1 - ASSLGTDLSSYNEQF
TRBV7-2 - ASSLTRGSYNEQF
TRBV2 - ASSSPSDFENEQF
TRBV6-1 once ASSGTGARNTIY
TRBV9 - ASSVAMDGTYEQY
TRBV7-6 - ASSRDWALGEQF
TRBV18 few ASSPGQGGLSGYT
TRBV9 - ASSDRGKLGDTQY
TRBV7-8 - ASSPPLGGSGETQY
TRBV27 - ASSFAASTDTQY
TRBV30 - AWSAVPNTEAF
TRBV5-1 - ASSGGTIPSGELF
TRBV19 - ASSIWDPTGTDTQY
TRBV7-8 once ASSVRAFYGYT
TRBV28 few ASSLTGRGSYYGYT
TRBV5-1 - ASRVGFDEKLF
TRBV5-1 - ASTLSGVQETQY
TRBV7-2 - ASSLGLVPNEQF
TRBV28 - ASSLYTRGEKLF
TRBV19 - ASSNRVHEQF
TRBV5-1 - ASTPKQEAGEDYEQY
TRBV6-5 - ASSYRARSNEKLF